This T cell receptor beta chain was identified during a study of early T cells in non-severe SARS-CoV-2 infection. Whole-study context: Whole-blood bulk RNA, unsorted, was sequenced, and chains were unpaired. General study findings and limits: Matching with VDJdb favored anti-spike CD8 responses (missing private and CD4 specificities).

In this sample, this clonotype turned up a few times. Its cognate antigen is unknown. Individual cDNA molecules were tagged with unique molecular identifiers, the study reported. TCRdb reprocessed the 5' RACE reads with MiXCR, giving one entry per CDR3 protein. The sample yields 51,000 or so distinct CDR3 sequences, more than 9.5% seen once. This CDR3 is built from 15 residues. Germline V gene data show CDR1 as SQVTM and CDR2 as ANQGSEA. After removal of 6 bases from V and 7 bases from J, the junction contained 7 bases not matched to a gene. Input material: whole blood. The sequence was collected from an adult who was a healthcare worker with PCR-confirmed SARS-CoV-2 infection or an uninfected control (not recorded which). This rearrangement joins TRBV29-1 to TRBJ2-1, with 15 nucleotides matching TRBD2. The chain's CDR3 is CSVYGLAGGRNEQFF. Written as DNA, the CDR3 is TGCAGCGTCTATGGACTAGCGGGGGGGCGGAATGAGCAGTTCTTC.